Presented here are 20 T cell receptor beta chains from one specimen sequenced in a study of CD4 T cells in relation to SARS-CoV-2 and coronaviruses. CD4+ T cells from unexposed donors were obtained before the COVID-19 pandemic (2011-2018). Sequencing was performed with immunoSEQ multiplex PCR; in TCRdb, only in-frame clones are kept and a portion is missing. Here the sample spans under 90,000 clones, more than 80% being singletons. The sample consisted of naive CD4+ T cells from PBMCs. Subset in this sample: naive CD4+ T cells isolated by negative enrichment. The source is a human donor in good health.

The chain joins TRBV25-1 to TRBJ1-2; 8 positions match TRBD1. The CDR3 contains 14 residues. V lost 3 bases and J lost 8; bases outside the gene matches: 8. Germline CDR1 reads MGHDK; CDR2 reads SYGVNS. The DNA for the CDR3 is TGTGCCAGCAGTGACCCAGGGGGCGTTGGCGGCTACACCTTC. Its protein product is CASSDPGGVGGYTF.

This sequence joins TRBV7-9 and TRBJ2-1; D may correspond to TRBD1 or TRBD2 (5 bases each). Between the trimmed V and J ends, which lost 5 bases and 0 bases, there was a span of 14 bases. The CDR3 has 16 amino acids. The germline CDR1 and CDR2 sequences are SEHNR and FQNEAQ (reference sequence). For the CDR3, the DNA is TGTGCCAGCAGCCTGTCCGGGACCAGCTCCTACAATGAGCAGTTCTTC. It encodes CASSLSGTSSYNEQFF.

The CDR3 reads CATRRQGGGGELFF. CDR3 DNA: TGTGCCACCAGGAGACAGGGCGGCGGCGGGGAGCTGTTTTTT. This chain uses TRBV24-1 with TRBJ2-2; 7 bases line up with TRBD1. This CDR3 region has 14 residues. CDR1 is KGHDR, CDR2 SFDVKD, per germline. The trim removed 7 bases at V and 7 bases at J, leaving 8 bases unmatched.

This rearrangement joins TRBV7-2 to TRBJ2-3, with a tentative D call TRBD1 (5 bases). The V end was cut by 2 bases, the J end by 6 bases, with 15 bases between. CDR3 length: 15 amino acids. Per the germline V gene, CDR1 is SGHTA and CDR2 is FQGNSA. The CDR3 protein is CASSLNVLGADTQYF. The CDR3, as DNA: TGTGCCAGCAGCTTAAATGTGCTTGGGGCCGATACGCAGTATTTT.

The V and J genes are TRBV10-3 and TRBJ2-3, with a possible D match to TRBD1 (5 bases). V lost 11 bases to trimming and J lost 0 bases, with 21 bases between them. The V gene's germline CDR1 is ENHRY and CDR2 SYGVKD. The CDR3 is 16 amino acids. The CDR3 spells CAPLRVAGPSTDTQYF. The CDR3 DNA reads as TGTGCCCCCCTCCGGGTGGCAGGGCCGAGCACAGATACGCAGTATTTT.

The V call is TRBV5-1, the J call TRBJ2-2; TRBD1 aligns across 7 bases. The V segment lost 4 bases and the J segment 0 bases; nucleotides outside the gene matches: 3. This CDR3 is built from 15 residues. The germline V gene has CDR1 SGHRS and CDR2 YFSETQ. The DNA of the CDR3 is TGCGCCAGCAGCACAGGGACAGCGAACACCGGGGAGCTGTTTTTT. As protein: CASSTGTANTGELFF. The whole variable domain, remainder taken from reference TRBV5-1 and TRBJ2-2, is KAGVTQTPRYLIKTRGQQVTLSCSPISGHRSVSWYQQTPGQGLQFLFEYFSETQRNKGNFPGRFSGRQFSNSRSEMNVSTLELGDSALYLCASSTGTANTGELFFGEGSRLTVL.

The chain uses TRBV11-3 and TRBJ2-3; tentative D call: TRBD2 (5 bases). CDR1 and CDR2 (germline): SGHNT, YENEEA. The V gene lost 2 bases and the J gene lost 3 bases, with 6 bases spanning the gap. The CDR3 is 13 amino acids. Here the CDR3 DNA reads TGTGCCAGCAGCTTACTAGCTACAGATACGCAGTATTTT. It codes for CASSLLATDTQYF.

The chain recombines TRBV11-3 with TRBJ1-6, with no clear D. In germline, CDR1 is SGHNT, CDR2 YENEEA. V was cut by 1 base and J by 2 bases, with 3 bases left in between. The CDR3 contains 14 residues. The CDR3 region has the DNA TGTGCCAGCAGCTTAGGTGCCTATAATTCACCCCTCCACTTT. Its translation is CASSLGAYNSPLHF. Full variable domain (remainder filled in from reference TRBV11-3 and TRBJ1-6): EAGVVQSPRYKIIEKKQPVAFWCNPISGHNTLYWYLQNLGQGPELLIRYENEEAVDDSQLPKDRFSAERLKGVDSTLKIQPAELGDSAVYLCASSLGAYNSPLHFGNGTRLTVT.

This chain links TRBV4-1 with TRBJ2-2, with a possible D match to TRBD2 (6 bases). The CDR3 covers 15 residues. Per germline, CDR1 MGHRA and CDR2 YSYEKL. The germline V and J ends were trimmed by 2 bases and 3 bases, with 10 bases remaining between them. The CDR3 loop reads CASSQLAVDTGELFF. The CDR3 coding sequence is TGCGCCAGCAGCCAATTAGCGGTGGACACCGGGGAGCTGTTTTTT.

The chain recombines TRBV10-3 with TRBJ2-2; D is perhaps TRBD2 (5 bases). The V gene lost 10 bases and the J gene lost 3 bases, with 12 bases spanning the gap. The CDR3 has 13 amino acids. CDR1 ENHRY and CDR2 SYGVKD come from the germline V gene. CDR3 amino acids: CATRGQDTGELFF. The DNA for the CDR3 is TGTGCCACCCGCGGGCAGGACACCGGGGAGCTGTTTTTT.

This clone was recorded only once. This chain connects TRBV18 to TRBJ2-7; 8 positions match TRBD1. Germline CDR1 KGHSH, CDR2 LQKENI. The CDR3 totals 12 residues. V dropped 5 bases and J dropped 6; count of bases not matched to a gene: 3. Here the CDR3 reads CASSSTGGEQYF. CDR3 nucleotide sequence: TGTGCCAGCTCAAGTACAGGGGGCGAGCAGTACTTC.

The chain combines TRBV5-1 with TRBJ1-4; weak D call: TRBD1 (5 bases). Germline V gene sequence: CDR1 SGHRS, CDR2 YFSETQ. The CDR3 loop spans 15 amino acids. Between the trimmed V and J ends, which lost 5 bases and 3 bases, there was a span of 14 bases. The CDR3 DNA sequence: TGCGCCAGCAGTTATCGGCAGGGCCCTAATGAAAAACTGTTTTTT. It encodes CASSYRQGPNEKLFF.

The CDR3 nucleotides read TGTGCCACCAGTGACCCTGGAGGCCTGACAGATACGCAGTATTTT. It translates to CATSDPGGLTDTQYF. This chain joins TRBV24-1 and TRBJ2-3, with a possible D match to TRBD2 (5 bases). The V gene's germline CDR1 is KGHDR and CDR2 SFDVKD. V was cut by 4 bases and J by 3 bases, with 13 bases left in between. This CDR3 has 15 amino acids.

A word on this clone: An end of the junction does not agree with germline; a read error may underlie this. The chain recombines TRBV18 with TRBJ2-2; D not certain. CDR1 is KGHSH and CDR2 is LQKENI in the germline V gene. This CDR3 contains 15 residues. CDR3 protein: CASPPGPANTGELFF. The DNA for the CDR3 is TGTGCCAGCCCACCCGGGCCCGCGAACACCGGGGAGCTGTTTTTT.

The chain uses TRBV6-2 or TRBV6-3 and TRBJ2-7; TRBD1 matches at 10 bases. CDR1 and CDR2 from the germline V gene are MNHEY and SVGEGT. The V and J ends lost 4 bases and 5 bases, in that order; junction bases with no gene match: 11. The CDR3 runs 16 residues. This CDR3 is CASSWPTGGLEHEQYF. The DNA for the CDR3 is TGTGCCAGCAGTTGGCCGACAGGGGGCCTTGAGCACGAGCAGTACTTC.

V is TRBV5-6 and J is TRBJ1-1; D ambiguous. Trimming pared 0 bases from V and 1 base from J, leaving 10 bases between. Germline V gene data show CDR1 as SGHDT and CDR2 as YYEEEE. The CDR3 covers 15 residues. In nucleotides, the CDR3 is TGTGCCAGCAGCTTGGTTCCTTGGGCGAACACTGAAGCTTTCTTT. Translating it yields CASSLVPWANTEAFF.

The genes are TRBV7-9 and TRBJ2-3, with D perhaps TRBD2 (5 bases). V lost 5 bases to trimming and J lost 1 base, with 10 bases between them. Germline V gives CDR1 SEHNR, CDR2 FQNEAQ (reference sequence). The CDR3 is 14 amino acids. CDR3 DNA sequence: TGTGCCAGCAGCCTGACTACACGCACAGATACGCAGTATTTT. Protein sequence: CASSLTTRTDTQYF.

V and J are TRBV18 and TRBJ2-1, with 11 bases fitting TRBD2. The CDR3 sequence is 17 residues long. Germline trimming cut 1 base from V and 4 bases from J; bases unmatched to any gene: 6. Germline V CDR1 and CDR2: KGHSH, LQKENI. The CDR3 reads CASSPREGLAAYNEQFF. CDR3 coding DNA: TGTGCCAGCTCACCACGTGAGGGACTAGCGGCTTACAATGAGCAGTTCTTC.

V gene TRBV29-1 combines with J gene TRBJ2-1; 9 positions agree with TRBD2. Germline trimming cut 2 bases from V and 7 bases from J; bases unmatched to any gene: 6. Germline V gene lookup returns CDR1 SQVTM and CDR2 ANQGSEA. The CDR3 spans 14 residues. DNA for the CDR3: TGCAGCGTTGAACGGCTAGCGGGATATAATGAGCAGTTCTTC. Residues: CSVERLAGYNEQFF.

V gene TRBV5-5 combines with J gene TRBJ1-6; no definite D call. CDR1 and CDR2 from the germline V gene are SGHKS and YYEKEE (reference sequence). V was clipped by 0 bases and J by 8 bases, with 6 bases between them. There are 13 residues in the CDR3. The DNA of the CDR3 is TGTGCCAGCAGCTTGGGCGGGGATTCACCCCTCCACTTT. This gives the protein CASSLGGDSPLHF.